These 32 T cell receptor beta chains were all obtained from the same sample, sequenced in a study of cytomegalovirus exposure and HLA in healthy donors. Use of 60 Vbeta and 13 Jbeta primers characterized the PCR. Clones were sequenced by immunoSEQ multiplex PCR, and TCRdb holds only the in-frame ones, with some missing. Found here are about 130,000 clones, roughly 79% of them singletons; the top ten hold around 1.8%. The sample was PBMCs. These receptors originate from a woman between 50 and 59 years old in good health and CMV-seronegative.

The J gene is TRBJ2-7, the V gene TRBV6-5; 11 nucleotides line up with TRBD2. V dropped 6 bases and J dropped 3; count of bases not matched to a gene: 7. The germline gives CDR1 MNHEY, CDR2 SVGAGI. This CDR3 is built from 15 residues. The CDR3 DNA sequence: TGTGCCAGCAGACGGACTAGCGGGTTTAACTACGAGCAGTACTTC. Its protein is CASRRTSGFNYEQYF.

The chain joins TRBV7-3 to TRBJ2-1; D gene uncertain. There are 12 residues in the CDR3. V lost 3 bases to trimming and J lost 7 bases, with 7 bases between them. Germline V lookup: CDR1 SGHTA, CDR2 FQGTGA. CDR3 in amino acids: CASSLTHNEQFF. In DNA, the CDR3 is TGTGCCAGCAGCTTGACTCATAATGAGCAGTTCTTC.

This clone has only a few counts. This sequence joins TRBV7-2 and TRBJ1-1; D ambiguous. The V gene lost 1 base and the J gene lost 1 base, with 4 bases spanning the gap. The CDR3 contains 13 residues. Germline V gene data show CDR1 as SGHTA and CDR2 as FQGNSA. CDR3 region: CASSLVANTEAFF. The CDR3 DNA reads TGTGCCAGCAGCTTAGTAGCGAACACTGAAGCTTTCTTT.

The rearrangement links TRBV15 to TRBJ1-1; the D gene is possibly TRBD1 (6 bases). This CDR3 region has 14 residues. Trimming stripped 1 base from V and 7 bases from J, with 13 bases between. Germline V gene data show CDR1 as LNHNV and CDR2 as YYDKDF (reference sequence). CDR3 in amino acids: CATSRAGERGEAFF. The CDR3 region has the DNA TGTGCCACCAGCAGAGCAGGGGAAAGGGGTGAAGCTTTCTTT. Full variable domain (rest looked up from reference TRBV15 and TRBJ1-1): DAMVIQNPRYQVTQFGKPVTLSCSQTLNHNVMYWYQQKSSQAPKLLFHYYDKDFNNEADTPDNFQSRRPNTSFCFLDIRSPGLGDTAMYLCATSRAGERGEAFFGQGTRLTVV.

The chain's CDR3 is CASSPRTGGEQYV. DNA of the CDR3: TGTGCCAGTAGTCCAAGGACAGGGGGCGAGCAGTACGTC. The genes are TRBV19 and TRBJ2-7; TRBD1 aligns across 10 bases. This CDR3 comprises 13 residues. Germline V CDR1 and CDR2: LNHDA, SQIVND (reference sequence). Trimming cost V 5 bases and J 6 bases; bases outside gene matches: 4.

The chain has TRBV18 and TRBJ1-1, with 7 bases aligning to TRBD1. J was trimmed by 5 bases and V by 6 bases; bases with no gene match: 18. This CDR3 contains 17 residues. Per germline, CDR1 KGHSH and CDR2 LQKENI. The CDR3 loop reads CASSRYEQGIKGTEAFF. CDR3 bases: TGTGCCAGCTCCCGGTATGAACAGGGGATAAAGGGGACTGAAGCTTTCTTT.

The genes are TRBV11-2 and TRBJ1-1, with a possible D match to TRBD1 (6 bases). CDR1 is SGHAT, CDR2 FQNNGV, per germline. The V end lost 1 base, the J end lost 6 bases, and 12 bases lay between the germline ends. CDR3 length equals 14 residues. The CDR3 nucleotides are TGTGCCAGCAGCTTAGTAGGGGGAACGGCTGAAGCTTTCTTT. Its translation: CASSLVGGTAEAFF. Variable domain in full (rest from reference TRBV11-2 and TRBJ1-1): EAGVAQSPRYKIIEKRQSVAFWCNPISGHATLYWYQQILGQGPKLLIQFQNNGVVDDSQLPKDRFSAERLKGVDSTLKIQPAKLEDSAVYLCASSLVGGTAEAFFGQGTRLTVV.

V usage is TRBV5-1 and J usage is TRBJ2-3, with 7 bases that match TRBD1. V dropped 5 bases and J dropped 5; count of bases not matched to a gene: 11. Germline CDR1 reads SGHRS; CDR2 reads YFSETQ. CDR3 size: 15 residues. CDR3 protein: CASSRNRGFGDTQYF. The CDR3 DNA is TGCGCCAGCAGTCGCAACAGGGGATTTGGAGATACGCAGTATTTT. Using reference TRBV5-1 and TRBJ2-3 for the parts outside the CDR3, the full variable domain is KAGVTQTPRYLIKTRGQQVTLSCSPISGHRSVSWYQQTPGQGLQFLFEYFSETQRNKGNFPGRFSGRQFSNSRSEMNVSTLELGDSALYLCASSRNRGFGDTQYFGPGTRLTVL.

V gene TRBV10-3 combines with J gene TRBJ1-4; 9 bases map to TRBD1. The length of the CDR3 is 15 residues. J was trimmed by 8 bases and V by 6 bases; bases with no gene match: 10. CDR1 is ENHRY and CDR2 is SYGVKD in the germline V gene. In nucleotides, the CDR3 is TGTGCCATCAGCGCATTGGACAGGGGTGGCGAAAAACTGTTTTTT. Amino acids: CAISALDRGGEKLFF.

The rearrangement joins TRBV27 to TRBJ1-1, with D perhaps TRBD1 (6 bases). Germline lookup yields CDR1 MNHEY and CDR2 SMNVEV (reference sequence). The CDR3 runs to 15 residues. Trimming removed 5 bases from V and 3 bases from J, with 16 bases in between. The chain's CDR3 is CASSPRGGRDTEAFF. In DNA form, the CDR3 reads TGTGCCAGCAGTCCAAGGGGGGGTCGGGACACTGAAGCTTTCTTT.

The V gene is TRBV27, the J gene TRBJ2-4, with 10 bases matching TRBD1. J was trimmed by 4 bases and V by 5 bases; bases with no gene match: 5. Germline CDR1 and CDR2: MNHEY and SMNVEV (reference sequence). The CDR3 runs 15 residues. For the CDR3, the DNA is TGTGCCAGCAGTACACCGGGACAGGGGAAAAACATTCAGTACTTC. Protein product: CASSTPGQGKNIQYF.

The chain is built from TRBV30 and TRBJ2-3, with 8 bases fitting TRBD2. The CDR3 covers 14 residues. V shed 3 bases and J 4 bases; nucleotides not matched to a gene: 6. CDR1 and CDR2 from the germline V gene are GTSNPN and SVGIG (reference sequence). The CDR3 sequence: CAWRMAGGADTQYF. Written as DNA, the CDR3 is TGTGCCTGGAGGATGGCGGGAGGTGCAGATACGCAGTATTTT.

In nucleotides, the CDR3 is TGTGCCAGCAGCGGGACTAGCGGACTTAATGAGCAGTTCTTC. It specifies CASSGTSGLNEQFF. The J gene is TRBJ2-1, the V gene TRBV7-9; 11 bases agree with TRBD2. The CDR3 has 14 amino acids. Germline V CDR1 and CDR2: SEHNR, FQNEAQ (reference sequence). V lost 5 bases and J lost 7; bases outside the gene matches: 4.

This sequence joins TRBV5-1 and TRBJ1-1; the match to TRBD1 covers 8 bases. This CDR3 is built from 14 residues. Germline loops: CDR1 SGHRS, CDR2 YFSETQ. V lost 4 bases and J lost 5; bases outside the gene matches: 7. The CDR3 nucleotides are TGCGCCAGCAGCACTCGGACAGGGCCGACTGAAGCTTTCTTT. This sequence encodes CASSTRTGPTEAFF.

The chain carries TRBV5-1 and TRBJ1-3; 11 bases align to TRBD1. Germline loops: CDR1 SGHRS, CDR2 YFSETQ. Trimming cost V 4 bases and J 0 bases; bases outside gene matches: 3. The CDR3 totals 16 residues. The CDR3 coding sequence is TGCGCCAGCAGCATAGGACAGGGGGCCTCTGGAAACACCATATATTTT. This sequence encodes CASSIGQGASGNTIYF.

The chain is built from TRBV7-2 and TRBJ1-2; D might be TRBD1 (5 bases). The germline V gene encodes CDR1 SGHTA and CDR2 FQGNSA. The V gene lost 4 bases and the J gene lost 2 bases, with 11 bases spanning the gap. CDR3 length equals 14 residues. The CDR3 protein is CASSSAGGNYGYTF. CDR3 DNA: TGTGCCAGCAGCTCCGCTGGGGGGAACTATGGCTACACCTTC.

This chain links TRBV7-9 with TRBJ2-6; TRBD1 aligns across 9 bases. In germline, CDR1 is SEHNR, CDR2 FQNEAQ (reference sequence). Losses at the gene ends were 6 bases for V and 0 bases for J; bases not matched to a gene: 3. This CDR3 has 16 residues. CDR3 amino acids: CASRRDRVSGANVLTF. CDR3 nucleotides: TGTGCCAGCAGAAGGGACAGGGTCTCTGGGGCCAACGTCCTGACTTTC.

V is TRBV29-1 and J is TRBJ2-5, with D possibly matching TRBD1 (6 bases). Trimming stripped 6 bases from V and 1 base from J, with 15 bases between. Germline assignment: CDR1 SQVTM and CDR2 ANQGSEA. CDR3 length equals 14 residues. Here the CDR3 reads CSVATGSTQETQYF. The CDR3 DNA is TGCAGCGTCGCTACAGGGAGTACCCAAGAGACCCAGTACTTC.

This clone was counted between two and nine times. V usage is TRBV7-8 and J usage is TRBJ1-1, with 7 positions matching TRBD1. V lost 3 bases and J lost 0; bases outside the gene matches: 7. The CDR3 has 16 amino acids. Germline V CDR1 and CDR2: SGHVS, FQNEAQ. The CDR3 DNA reads TGTGCCAGCAGCTTTACAGGGGTCCCTCTGAACACTGAAGCTTTCTTT. It is translated as CASSFTGVPLNTEAFF.

The chain recombines TRBV5-4 with TRBJ2-2, with 9 bases fitting TRBD2. V was clipped by 5 bases and J by 7 bases; unmatched bases: 12. The germline V gene has CDR1 SGHNT and CDR2 YYREEE (reference sequence). The CDR3 covers 16 residues. CDR3 region: CASRPEAGGPGGELFF. CDR3 sequence (DNA): TGTGCCAGCAGACCCGAGGCGGGAGGGCCGGGCGGGGAGCTGTTTTTT. The full variable domain, its missing parts supplied by reference TRBV5-4 and TRBJ2-2, is ETGVTQSPTHLIKTRGQQVTLRCSSQSGHNTVSWYQQALGQGPQFIFQYYREEENGRGNFPPRFSGLQFPNYSSELNVNALELDDSALYLCASRPEAGGPGGELFFGEGSRLTVL.

This clone has more than one count but fewer than ten. The chain couples TRBV6-4 to TRBJ2-2; D is possibly TRBD1 (6 bases). Trimming took off 4 bases at V and 3 bases at J, with 9 bases between the two ends. In germline, CDR1 is MRHNA, CDR2 SNTAGT. This CDR3 has 14 residues. CDR3 region: CASSGDTYTGELFF. The CDR3 region has the DNA TGTGCCAGCAGTGGGGACACCTACACCGGGGAGCTGTTTTTT.

V and J are TRBV27 and TRBJ2-7, with a tentative D call TRBD1 (8 bases). The CDR3 sequence is 15 residues long. Germline CDR1 MNHEY, CDR2 SMNVEV (reference sequence). Deletions cut 6 bases from V and 2 bases from J, with 17 bases between. CDR3 sequence (DNA): TGTGCCAGCAGCTTCCGACAGGGGAGGGCCTACGAGCAGTACGTC. Residues: CASSFRQGRAYEQYV.

The chain employs TRBV30 and TRBJ1-2; tentative D call: TRBD1 (5 bases). The CDR3 spans 10 residues. CDR1 and CDR2 from the germline V gene are GTSNPN and SVGIG (reference sequence). Deletions cut 8 bases from V and 8 bases from J, with 12 bases between. The CDR3 protein is CAGGREGYTF. In DNA, the CDR3 is TGTGCCGGGGGACGGGAGGGCTACACCTTC.

The chain has TRBV2 and TRBJ1-5, with 8 bases fitting TRBD1. V lost 6 bases to trimming and J lost 7 bases; unmatched junction nucleotides: 8. The CDR3 runs to 14 residues. Germline V lookup: CDR1 SNHLY, CDR2 FYNNEI. Here the CDR3 DNA reads TGTGCCAGCAGGGACCCACAGGGGGGACAGCCCCAGCATTTT. Residues: CASRDPQGGQPQHF.

The chain employs TRBV28 and TRBJ2-3, with D possibly TRBD2 on 6 matching bases. V was clipped by 7 bases and J by 1 base, with 15 bases between them. CDR1 is MDHEN and CDR2 is SYDVKM in the germline V gene. The CDR3 covers 15 residues. The DNA for the CDR3 is TGTGCCAGCAAAACTCAACTAGCTCGCACAGATACGCAGTATTTT. It yields the protein CASKTQLARTDTQYF.

This clone was detected only a few times. This chain links TRBV5-3 with TRBJ2-7, with D maybe TRBD2 (5 bases). TRBV5-3 qualifies as an ORF whose function is uncertain. CDR3 length: 12 amino acids. V gave up 4 bases and J gave up 8 bases, with 13 bases separating them. CDR3 DNA: TGTGCCAGAAGCCCGGAGGTCCCGAAGCAGTACGTC. Protein: CARSPEVPKQYV.

The chain carries TRBV5-4 and TRBJ2-7; the match to TRBD1 covers 7 bases. Germline V lookup: CDR1 SGHNT, CDR2 YYREEE (reference sequence). The junction had 3 bases not matched to a gene; V was cut back by 1 base and J by 2 bases. The CDR3 loop spans 14 amino acids. The chain's CDR3 is CASSLSDRAYEQYF. For the CDR3, the DNA is TGTGCCAGCAGCTTGTCAGACAGGGCCTACGAGCAGTACTTC.

This clone has just one count. The chain carries TRBV7-3 and TRBJ2-2, with 10 nucleotides matching TRBD1. J lost 4 bases, V lost 5 bases, and 1 base had no gene match. CDR1 and CDR2 (germline): SGHTA, FQGTGA. The CDR3 is 14 amino acids. CDR3 sequence reads: CASSRQGATGELFF. CDR3 coding DNA: TGTGCCAGCAGCCGACAGGGGGCCACCGGGGAGCTGTTTTTT. Combining the CDR3 with reference TRBV7-3 and TRBJ2-2 gives the whole variable domain GAGVSQTPSNKVTEKGKYVELRCDPISGHTALYWYRQSLGQGPEFLIYFQGTGAADDSGLPNDRFFAVRPEGSVSTLKIQRTERGDSAVYLCASSRQGATGELFFGEGSRLTVL.

In DNA, the CDR3 is TGTGCCAGCAGACTCTACAATGAGCAGTTCTTC. Its protein product is CASRLYNEQFF. This chain links TRBV28 with TRBJ2-1, with D uncertain. The CDR3 contains 11 residues. CDR1 is MDHEN and CDR2 is SYDVKM in the germline V gene. Trimming removed 6 bases from V and 3 bases from J, with 3 bases in between.

This clone was seen once. The chain is built from TRBV6-6 and TRBJ2-7; 11 bases line up with TRBD1. The CDR3 spans 16 residues. Germline values: CDR1 MNHNY, CDR2 SVGAGI (reference sequence). V dropped 2 bases and J dropped 1; count of bases not matched to a gene: 4. The CDR3 DNA follows: TGTGCCAGCAGTTACCCCGGACAGGGGGCGTCCTACGAGCAGTACGTC. It codes for CASSYPGQGASYEQYV.

This chain links TRBV15 with TRBJ2-7; D ambiguous. Trimming left V 0 bases short and J 6 bases short, with 9 bases between. The CDR3 runs to 13 residues. Germline CDR1 reads LNHNV; CDR2 reads YYDKDF (reference sequence). The CDR3 loop is CATSRDLQREQYV. For the CDR3, the DNA is TGTGCCACCAGCAGAGATCTTCAGCGCGAGCAGTACGTC.

The rearrangement uses TRBV6-1 and TRBJ1-1; D is ambiguous. V was shortened by 6 bases and J by 3 bases, with 14 bases between the two germline ends. From germline, CDR1 is MNHNS and CDR2 SASEGT. The CDR3 is made up of 14 amino acids. The CDR3 loop is CASRRSREYTEAFF. In DNA, the CDR3 is TGTGCCAGCAGGAGATCCCGGGAGTACACTGAAGCTTTCTTT.